This T cell receptor beta chain is drawn from a study of blood T cell repertoires in COVID-19. Study-wide background: Researchers got acute and convalescent COVID-19 samples from the United States, Italy and Spain. PBMCs, B-cell-depleted T cells, or T cells provided the cDNA or gDNA that made up the material.

In the authors' methods: Reference gene primers were amplified, and this amplification served to estimate nucleated cell counts. TCRdb keeps only in-frame clones here, not all; method: immunoSEQ multiplex PCR. V and J calls plus clone size are reproduced from that table; the DNA served to infer D and trimming. The sample contains some 260,000 clones, nearly 90% of which appear only once. The TCR comes from a human donor in a cohort sampled during active COVID-19. Sequenced sample: peripheral blood.

CDR3 in amino acids: CSARIPPGAFF. In DNA form, the CDR3 reads TGCAGTGCTAGAATCCCCCCGGGAGCTTTCTTT. This chain joins TRBV20-1 and TRBJ1-1; no clear D. Germline V gene sequence: CDR1 DFQATT, CDR2 SNEGSKA (reference sequence). The CDR3 is 11 residues long. Between the trimmed V and J ends, which lost 2 bases and 10 bases, there was a span of 11 bases.